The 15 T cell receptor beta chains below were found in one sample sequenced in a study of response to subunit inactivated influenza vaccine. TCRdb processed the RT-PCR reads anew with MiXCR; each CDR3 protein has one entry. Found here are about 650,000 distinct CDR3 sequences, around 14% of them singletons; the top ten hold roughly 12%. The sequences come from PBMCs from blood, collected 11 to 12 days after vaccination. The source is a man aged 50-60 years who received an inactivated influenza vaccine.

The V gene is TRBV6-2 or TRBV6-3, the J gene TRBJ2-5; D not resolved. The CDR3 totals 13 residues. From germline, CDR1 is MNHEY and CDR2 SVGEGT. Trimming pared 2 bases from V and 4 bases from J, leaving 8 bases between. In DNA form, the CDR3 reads TGTGCCAGCAGTTACGAGATAGGAGAGACCCAGTACTTC. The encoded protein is CASSYEIGETQYF.

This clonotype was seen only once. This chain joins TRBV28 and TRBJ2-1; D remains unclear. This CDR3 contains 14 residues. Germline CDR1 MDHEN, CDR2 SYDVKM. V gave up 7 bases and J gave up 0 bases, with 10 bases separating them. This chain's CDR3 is CASTFARSYNEQFF. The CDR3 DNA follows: TGTGCCAGCACATTCGCCCGCTCCTACAATGAGCAGTTCTTC. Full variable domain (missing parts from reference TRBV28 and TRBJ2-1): DVKVTQSSRYLVKRTGEKVFLECVQDMDHENMFWYRQDPGLGLRLIYFSYDVKMKEKGDIPEGYSVSREKKERFSLILESASTNQTSMYLCASTFARSYNEQFFGPGTRLTVL.

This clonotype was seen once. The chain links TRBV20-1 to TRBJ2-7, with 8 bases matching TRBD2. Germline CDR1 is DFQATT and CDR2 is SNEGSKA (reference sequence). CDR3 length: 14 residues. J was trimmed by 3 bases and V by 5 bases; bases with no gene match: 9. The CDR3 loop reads CSARRAGVGYEQYF. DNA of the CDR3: TGCAGTGCTCGGAGAGCGGGAGTAGGCTACGAGCAGTACTTC.

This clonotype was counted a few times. CDR3 DNA: TGCAGTGCTAGATTGAGAACAGGAGGAAACACCATATATTTT. This sequence encodes CSARLRTGGNTIYF. The chain couples TRBV20-1 to TRBJ1-3; possibly TRBD1 for D (5 bases). The CDR3 covers 14 residues. The germline gives CDR1 DFQATT, CDR2 SNEGSKA (reference sequence). Trimming shortened V by 2 bases and J by 4 bases, and 12 bases separated the two germline ends.

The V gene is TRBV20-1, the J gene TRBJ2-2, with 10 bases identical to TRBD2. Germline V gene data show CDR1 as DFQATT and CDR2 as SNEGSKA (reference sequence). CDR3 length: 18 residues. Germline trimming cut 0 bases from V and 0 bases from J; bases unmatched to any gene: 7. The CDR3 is CSARDSSGGTANTGELFF. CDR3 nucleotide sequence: TGCAGTGCTAGAGATAGTAGCGGGGGGACCGCGAACACCGGGGAGCTGTTTTTT.

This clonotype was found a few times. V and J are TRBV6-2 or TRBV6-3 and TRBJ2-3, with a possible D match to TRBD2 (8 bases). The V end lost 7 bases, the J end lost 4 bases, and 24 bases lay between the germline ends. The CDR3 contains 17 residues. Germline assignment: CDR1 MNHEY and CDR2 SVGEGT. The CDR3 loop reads CASTLSGGGSHPDTQYF. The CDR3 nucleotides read TGTGCCAGCACCCTATCGGGAGGGGGCTCCCACCCAGATACGCAGTATTTT.

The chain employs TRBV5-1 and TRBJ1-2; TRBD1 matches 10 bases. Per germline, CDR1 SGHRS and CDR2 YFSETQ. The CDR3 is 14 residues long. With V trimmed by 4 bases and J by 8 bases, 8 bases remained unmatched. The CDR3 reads CASSLGTGVGGYTF. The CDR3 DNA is TGCGCCAGCAGCCTGGGGACAGGGGTTGGAGGCTACACCTTC.

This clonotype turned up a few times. CDR3 residues: CSACPLGGTNEKLFF. The CDR3 DNA is TGCAGTGCTTGCCCCCTGGGTGGGACTAATGAAAAACTGTTTTTT. V usage is TRBV20-1 and J usage is TRBJ1-4; no clear D gene. This CDR3 is 15 amino acids long. Germline CDR1 is DFQATT and CDR2 is SNEGSKA (reference sequence). Trimming took off 5 bases at V and 2 bases at J, with 15 bases between the two ends.

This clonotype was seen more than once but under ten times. CDR3 bases: TGTGCCAGCAGTCTATGGGGGGCCGAGCAGTATTTT. It codes for CASSLWGAEQYF. The V gene is TRBV12-3 or TRBV12-4, the J gene TRBJ2-3; either TRBD1 or TRBD2 may fit D (6 bases each). The CDR3 has 12 amino acids. V lost 5 bases and J 11 bases, leaving 14 bases between the germline ends.

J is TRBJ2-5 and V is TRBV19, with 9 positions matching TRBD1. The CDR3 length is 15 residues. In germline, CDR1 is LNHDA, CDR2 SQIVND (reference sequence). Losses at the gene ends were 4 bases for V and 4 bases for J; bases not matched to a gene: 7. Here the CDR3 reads CASSTAGTGRETQYF. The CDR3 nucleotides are TGTGCCAGTAGTACTGCGGGGACAGGGCGAGAGACCCAGTACTTC. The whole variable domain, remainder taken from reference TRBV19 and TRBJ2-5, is DGGITQSPKYLFRKEGQNVTLSCEQNLNHDAMYWYRQDPGQGLRLIYYSQIVNDFQKGDIAEGYSVSREKKESFPLTVTSAQKNPTAFYLCASSTAGTGRETQYFGPGTRLLVL.

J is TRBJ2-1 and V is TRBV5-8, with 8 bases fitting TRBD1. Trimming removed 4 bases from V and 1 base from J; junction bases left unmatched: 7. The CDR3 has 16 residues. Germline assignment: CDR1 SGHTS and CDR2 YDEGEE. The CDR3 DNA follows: TGTGCCAGCAGCCGACAGGGGAGAGGTTCCTACAATGAGCAGTTCTTC. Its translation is CASSRQGRGSYNEQFF.

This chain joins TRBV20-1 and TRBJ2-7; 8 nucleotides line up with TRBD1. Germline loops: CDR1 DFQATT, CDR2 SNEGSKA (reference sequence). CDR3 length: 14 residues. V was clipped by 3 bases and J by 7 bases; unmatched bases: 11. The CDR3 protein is CSASRSQGAEEQYF. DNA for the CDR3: TGCAGTGCTAGTAGGTCCCAGGGGGCAGAAGAGCAGTACTTC.

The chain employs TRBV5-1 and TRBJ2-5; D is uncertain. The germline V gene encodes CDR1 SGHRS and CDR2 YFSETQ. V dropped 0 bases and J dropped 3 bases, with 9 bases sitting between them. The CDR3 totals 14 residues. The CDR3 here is CASSLEQVEETQYF. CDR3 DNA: TGCGCCAGCAGCTTGGAGCAGGTGGAAGAGACCCAGTACTTC.

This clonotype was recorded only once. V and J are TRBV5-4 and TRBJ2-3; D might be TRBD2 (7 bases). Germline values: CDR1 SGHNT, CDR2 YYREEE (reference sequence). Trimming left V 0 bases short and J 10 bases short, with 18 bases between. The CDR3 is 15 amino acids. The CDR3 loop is CASSLVAGAENPQYF. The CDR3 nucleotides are TGTGCCAGCAGCTTGGTGGCGGGGGCGGAGAATCCGCAGTATTTT.

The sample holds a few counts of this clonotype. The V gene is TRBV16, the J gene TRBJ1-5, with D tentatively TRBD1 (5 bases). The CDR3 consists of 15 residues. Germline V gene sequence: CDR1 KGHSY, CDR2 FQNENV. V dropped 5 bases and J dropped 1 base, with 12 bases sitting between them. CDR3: CASSKQGGSNQPQHF. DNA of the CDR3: TGTGCCAGCAGCAAGCAGGGAGGGAGCAATCAGCCCCAGCATTTT.